This TCR beta chain is drawn from a study of T cells expressing NK-cell markers. Broader study findings: HCMV specificity of expanded NKG2C+ T cell clones remained unclear. Similarly, these clonotypes led the CD3+CD56-NKG2C+ fraction as well in a handful of donors.

Concerning this clonotype: Its antigen is as yet unknown.

One entry per CDR3 protein, without DNA, is what TCRdb gives after re-calling the 5' RACE reads. Its listing shows 350,000 to 450,000 distinct CDR3 sequences. The CDR3 is made up of 13 amino acids. Germline-derived CDR1 and CDR2 are MDHEN and SYDVKM. The clonotype was recovered from a man aged 18-70 years in good health. Sequencing input: blood T cells: a sorted CD56 or NKG2C T cell subset, CD4+ or CD8+ T cells, or bulk PBMC T cells (not recorded which). This chain connects TRBV28 to TRBJ2-7; as DNA is missing, the TRBD1 call by TCRdb cannot be tested. CDR3 protein: CASRGTGSIGQYF.